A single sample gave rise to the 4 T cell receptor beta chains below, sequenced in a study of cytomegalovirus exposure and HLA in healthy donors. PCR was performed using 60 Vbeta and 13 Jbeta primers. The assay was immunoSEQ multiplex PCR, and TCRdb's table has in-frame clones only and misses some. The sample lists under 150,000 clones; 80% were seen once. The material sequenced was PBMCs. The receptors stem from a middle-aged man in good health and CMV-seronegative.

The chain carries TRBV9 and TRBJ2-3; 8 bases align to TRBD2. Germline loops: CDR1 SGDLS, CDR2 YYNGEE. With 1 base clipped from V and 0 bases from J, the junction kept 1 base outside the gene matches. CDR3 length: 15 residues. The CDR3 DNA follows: TGTGCCAGCAGCGTAACTAGCGGAAGCACAGATACGCAGTATTTT. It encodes CASSVTSGSTDTQYF.

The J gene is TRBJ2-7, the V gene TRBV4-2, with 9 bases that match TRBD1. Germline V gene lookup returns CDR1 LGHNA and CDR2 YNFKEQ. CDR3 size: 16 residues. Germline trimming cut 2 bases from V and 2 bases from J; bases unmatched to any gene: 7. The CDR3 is CASSQSRDRVTYEQYF. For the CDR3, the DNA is TGTGCCAGCAGCCAATCCCGGGACAGGGTAACCTACGAGCAGTACTTC.

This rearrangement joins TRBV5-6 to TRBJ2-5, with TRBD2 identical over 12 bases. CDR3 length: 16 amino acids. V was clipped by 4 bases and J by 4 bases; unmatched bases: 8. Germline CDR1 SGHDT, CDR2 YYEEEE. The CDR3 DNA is TGTGCCAGCAGCGGAATGCCGGGACTAGCGGGAGAGACCCAGTACTTC. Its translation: CASSGMPGLAGETQYF.

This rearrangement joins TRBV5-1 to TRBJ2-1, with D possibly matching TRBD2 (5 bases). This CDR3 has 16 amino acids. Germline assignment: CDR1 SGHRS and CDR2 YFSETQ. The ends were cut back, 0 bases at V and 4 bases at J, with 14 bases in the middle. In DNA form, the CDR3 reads TGCGCCAGCAGCTTGGAGCCTGCAACGGGGTACAATGAGCAGTTCTTC. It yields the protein CASSLEPATGYNEQFF.